This entry concerns a single T cell receptor beta chain. Its antigen is still unknown. The sample originates from a study of identifying expanded T cells in peripheral blood. Findings and caveats of the study: Technical replicates showed about 1.1 changed clones; two weeks 15 to 20; four weeks 19.

Healthy donors had no documented immune events, such as infections, while sampled. Data came from immunoSEQ multiplex PCR; TCRdb stores just in-frame clones and leaves some out. The repertoire holds approximately 120,000 clones, 88% seen once, with about 8.6% in the top ten. CDR3 length: 15 amino acids. V lost 7 bases to trimming and J lost 6 bases; unmatched junction nucleotides: 12. Germline V gives CDR1 LNHDA, CDR2 SQIVND (reference sequence). What was sequenced was blood. The sequence derives from a person between 18 and 75 years old in good health. The V gene is TRBV19, the J gene TRBJ1-2; 9 nucleotides agree with TRBD1. This CDR3 reads CASIPSGTGLNGYTF. The CDR3 nucleotides are TGTGCCAGTATTCCGAGCGGGACAGGGCTTAATGGCTACACCTTC.